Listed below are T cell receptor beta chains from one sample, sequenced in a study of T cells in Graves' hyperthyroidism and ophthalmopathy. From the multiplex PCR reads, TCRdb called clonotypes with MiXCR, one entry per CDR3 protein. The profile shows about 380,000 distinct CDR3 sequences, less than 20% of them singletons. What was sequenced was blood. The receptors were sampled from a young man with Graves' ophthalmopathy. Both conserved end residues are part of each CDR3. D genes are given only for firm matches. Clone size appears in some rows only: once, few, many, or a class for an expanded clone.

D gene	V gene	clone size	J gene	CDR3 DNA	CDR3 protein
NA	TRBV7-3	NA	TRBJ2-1	TGTGCCAGCAGCCCCACGGTGGGAGGGGGGGCCGGTAATGAGCAGTTCTTC	CASSPTVGGGAGNEQFF
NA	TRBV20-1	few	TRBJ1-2	TGCAGTTCAGGGGTGGGGGGGGTCTATGGCTACACCTTC	CSSGVGGVYGYTF
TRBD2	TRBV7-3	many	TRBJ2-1	TGTGCCAGCAGCTCGCCACTAGCGGGGGGGCCCTACAATGAGCAGTTCTTC	CASSSPLAGGPYNEQFF
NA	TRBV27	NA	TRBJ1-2	TGTGCCAGCAGTCCCCTGGAGGGTACCCCAGCTAACTATGGCTACACCTTC	CASSPLEGTPANYGYTF
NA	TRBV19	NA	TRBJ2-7	TGTGCCAGTAGCCTCGACCCCTGGAGCCCCTACGAGCAGTACTTC	CASSLDPWSPYEQYF
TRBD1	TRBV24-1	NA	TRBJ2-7	TGTGCCACCAGTGACTCGGGACAGGGGGGTCCCTACGAGCAGTACTTC	CATSDSGQGGPYEQYF
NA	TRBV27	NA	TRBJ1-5	TGTGCCAGCAGTTTGGCTTATAGCAATCAGCCCCAGCATTTT	CASSLAYSNQPQHF
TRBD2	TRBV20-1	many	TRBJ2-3	TGCAGTGCTACCTCAAGGGGCGGGGGGGCCGGAGATACGCAGTATTTT	CSATSRGGGAGDTQYF
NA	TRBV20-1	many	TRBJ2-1	TGCAGTGCTCCCCTCGGGGGCCGGTCCTACAATGAGCAGTTCTTC	CSAPLGGRSYNEQFF
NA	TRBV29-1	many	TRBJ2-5	TGCAGTGTGGCAGGGGGGGATAAGGAGACCCAGTACTTC	CSVAGGDKETQYF